This T cell receptor (beta chain) was obtained from a study of cytomegalovirus exposure and HLA in healthy donors. Study-level findings and limits: There were reportedly fewer N-insertions in an Asian-associated ancestry cluster than the roughly 700-donor mean, in a later analysis.

Remarks on this clone: What it binds is not known.

Each donor was healthy, and each was a bone marrow donor. The PCR made use of 60 Vbeta and 13 Jbeta primers. Here immunoSEQ multiplex PCR was the method, and the copy in TCRdb shows in-frame clones only, minus some. The sample carries under 60,000 clones, around 80% recorded once. Trimming took off 5 bases at V and 0 bases at J, with 11 bases between the two ends. Germline CDR1 and CDR2: SSHAT and FNYEAQ (reference sequence). This CDR3 comprises 14 residues. V and J are TRBV7-7 and TRBJ2-7, with D hard to call. Source material: PBMCs. This clonotype was obtained from a man in his fifties in good health and CMV-seronegative. The CDR3 is CASSPGAASYEQYF. CDR3 in DNA: TGTGCCAGCAGCCCCGGTGCGGCCTCCTACGAGCAGTACTTC. Full variable domain (rest looked up from reference TRBV7-7 and TRBJ2-7): GAGVSQSPRYKVTKRGQDVTLRCDPISSHATLYWYQQALGQGPEFLTYFNYEAQPDKSGLPSDRFSAERPEGSISTLTIQRTEQRDSAMYRCASSPGAASYEQYFGPGTRLTVT.